The sequence of this T cell receptor (beta chain) was determined in a study of tumour-infiltrating T cells in Burkitt lymphoma. As for the study in general: Productive clonality predicted overall and progression-free survival.

Measured with immunoSEQ multiplex PCR; TCRdb has only the in-frame clones, and not every one. Among 15,000 or so clones listed, 30% were seen once. The CDR3 extends over 12 amino acids. Looked up from germline, CDR1 is SGHDT and CDR2 is YYEEEE. V was cut by 0 bases and J by 2 bases, with 2 bases left in between. The sequence was obtained from a human donor with diffuse large B-cell lymphoma. The chain uses TRBV5-6 and TRBJ2-5; D gene uncertain. Sequenced material: tumor tissue. CDR3 bases: TGTGCCAGCAGCTTGGTTCAAGAGACCCAGTACTTC. Amino acids: CASSLVQETQYF. Full variable domain (remainder filled in from reference TRBV5-6 and TRBJ2-5): DAGVTQSPTHLIKTRGQQVTLRCSPKSGHDTVSWYQQALGQGPQFIFQYYEEEERQRGNFPDRFSGHQFPNYSSELNVNALLLGDSALYLCASSLVQETQYFGPGTRLLVL.